A single sample is the source of the 16 T cell receptor beta chains below, sequenced in a study of cytomegalovirus exposure and HLA in healthy donors (TCRdb year 2017). Library prep was done by the immunoSEQ multiplex PCR assay. For the multiplex PCR, a mixture combining 60 forward primers for TCR Vbeta segments and 13 reverse primers for TCR Jbeta segments was used. This immuneACCESS table, as held by TCRdb, lists in-frame sequences with V and J called but not all clones. Of the missing ones, under half trace to an unresolved V gene in checked studies; the others have no known cause. The sample table holds 150,000 to 200,000 clones, of which around 88% were seen once. The top ten clonotypes cover more than 0.7% of the sample. Sequencing used PBMCs. These receptor sequences come from a woman aged 25 to 39 in good health and CMV-seronegative.

The chain combines TRBV15 with TRBJ1-4; 8 bases line up with TRBD1. The germline CDR1 and CDR2 sequences are LNHNV and YYDKDF (reference sequence). This CDR3 contains 16 residues. Germline trimming cut 1 base from V and 8 bases from J; bases unmatched to any gene: 9. In nucleotides, the CDR3 is TGTGCCACCAGCAGAGCCGACAGGGGCGTGAGGGAAAAACTGTTTTTT. Protein: CATSRADRGVREKLFF.

V gene TRBV9 combines with J gene TRBJ1-4; the D gene is possibly TRBD1 (5 bases). In germline, CDR1 is SGDLS, CDR2 YYNGEE. The CDR3 runs to 16 residues. V was trimmed by 0 bases and J by 5 bases, leaving 14 bases between them. In DNA form, the CDR3 reads TGTGCCAGCAGCGTAGTCCCCTACGACAGAAATGAAAAACTGTTTTTT. Its protein is CASSVVPYDRNEKLFF. Complete variable domain (other parts from reference TRBV9 and TRBJ1-4): DSGVTQTPKHLITATGQRVTLRCSPRSGDLSVYWYQQSLDQGLQFLIQYYNGEERAKGNILERFSAQQFPDLHSELNLSSLELGDSALYFCASSVVPYDRNEKLFFGSGTQLSVL.

The chain employs TRBV7-8 and TRBJ1-2; D is undetermined. V was trimmed by 5 bases and J by 7 bases, leaving 14 bases between them. This CDR3 has 13 residues. The V gene's germline CDR1 is SGHVS and CDR2 FQNEAQ. CDR3 sequence (DNA): TGTGCCAGCAGCGCACTCCAAGGCGGTGGCTACACCTTC. This codes for CASSALQGGGYTF.

The chain combines TRBV15 with TRBJ1-1, with 7 nucleotides matching TRBD1. V trimming: 3 bases; J trimming: 0 bases; junction bases outside the gene matches: 1. Germline CDR1 and CDR2: LNHNV and YYDKDF (reference sequence). The CDR3 is made up of 14 amino acids. CDR3 protein: CATSRDRLNTEAFF. CDR3 DNA sequence: TGTGCCACCAGCAGGGACAGGTTGAACACTGAAGCTTTCTTT. The full variable domain, rest sourced from reference TRBV15 and TRBJ1-1, is DAMVIQNPRYQVTQFGKPVTLSCSQTLNHNVMYWYQQKSSQAPKLLFHYYDKDFNNEADTPDNFQSRRPNTSFCFLDIRSPGLGDTAMYLCATSRDRLNTEAFFGQGTRLTVV.

This chain joins TRBV29-1 and TRBJ2-7; D might be TRBD2 (5 bases). Trimming shortened V by 4 bases and J by 5 bases, and 12 bases separated the two germline ends. This CDR3 is 12 amino acids long. Germline CDR1 is SQVTM and CDR2 is ANQGSEA. The CDR3 DNA sequence: TGCAGCGTTGGAAATTTGCGGGACGAGCAGTACTTC. Its protein is CSVGNLRDEQYF.

The chain links TRBV6-6 to TRBJ2-5; tentative D call: TRBD1 (7 bases). V was pared by 0 bases and J by 9 bases, with 17 bases between. The CDR3 loop spans 15 amino acids. From germline, CDR1 is MNHNY and CDR2 SVGAGI (reference sequence). CDR3 DNA sequence: TGTGCCAGCAGTTACTCGGGGACAGCCGAGCGGGCCCAGTACTTC. As protein: CASSYSGTAERAQYF.

The genes are TRBV6-1 and TRBJ2-3, with D possibly being TRBD2 (6 bases). Germline V gene lookup returns CDR1 MNHNS and CDR2 SASEGT. V lost 5 bases and J 1 base, leaving 10 bases between the germline ends. CDR3 length: 14 residues. CDR3 in amino acids: CASSSGGGTDTQYF. CDR3 DNA sequence: TGTGCCAGCAGTTCCGGGGGTGGCACAGATACGCAGTATTTT.

This clone is a singleton in its sample. The genes are TRBV27 and TRBJ2-7; 9 bases fit TRBD2. Germline V gene data show CDR1 as MNHEY and CDR2 as SMNVEV (reference sequence). There are 18 residues in the CDR3. The junction had 16 bases not matched to a gene; V was cut back by 1 base and J by 6 bases. The CDR3 nucleotides are TGTGCCAGCAGTTTATTCACCCAAATTAGCGGGAGAGCCTCCGAGCAGTACTTC. It is translated as CASSLFTQISGRASEQYF.

V usage is TRBV5-1 and J usage is TRBJ1-1, with D perhaps TRBD1 (5 bases). Germline CDR1 reads SGHRS; CDR2 reads YFSETQ. The CDR3 loop spans 14 amino acids. The V end lost 4 bases, the J end lost 4 bases, and 14 bases lay between the germline ends. CDR3 sequence: CASSPLRGGTEAFF. In nucleotides, the CDR3 is TGCGCCAGCAGCCCCCTGCGGGGCGGCACTGAAGCTTTCTTT.

The sample holds a few counts of this clone. The chain links TRBV10-1 to TRBJ2-5; 11 nucleotides agree with TRBD2. V dropped 2 bases and J dropped 9; count of bases not matched to a gene: 11. Germline V lookup: CDR1 WNHNN, CDR2 SYGVQD (reference sequence). This CDR3 is 16 amino acids long. CDR3 amino acids: CASSETLPDSGGAQYF. CDR3 in DNA: TGCGCCAGCAGTGAGACCCTCCCGGATAGCGGGGGGGCCCAGTACTTC.

This sequence joins TRBV2 and TRBJ2-3, with 7 positions matching TRBD2. This CDR3 region has 16 residues. V was pared by 5 bases and J by 0 bases, with 8 bases of the junction left unmatched. Germline CDR1 reads SNHLY; CDR2 reads FYNNEI. The CDR3 here is CASSSLAAPSTDTQYF. The CDR3 DNA follows: TGTGCCAGCAGTTCGCTAGCGGCCCCTAGCACAGATACGCAGTATTTT.

About this clone: The conserved phenylalanine or tryptophan normally closing the CDR3 is absent here, so this likely arose from a read error. The V and J genes are TRBV5-1 and TRBJ2-3; 10 bases align to TRBD2. J gave up 3 bases and V 4 bases, and 8 bases lay outside the gene matches. In germline, CDR1 is SGHRS, CDR2 YFSETQ. This CDR3 spans 16 amino acids. The CDR3 protein is CASSLEAGGETDTQYV. In DNA form, the CDR3 reads TGCGCCAGCAGCCTCGAAGCGGGAGGGGAAACAGATACGCAGTATGTT.

The chain links TRBV9 to TRBJ2-1, with D tentatively TRBD2 (7 bases). CDR1 SGDLS and CDR2 YYNGEE come from the germline V gene. The CDR3 extends over 15 amino acids. Between the trimmed V and J ends, which lost 0 bases and 10 bases, there was a span of 17 bases. The CDR3 loop is CASSVGGREGEEQFF. The CDR3 bases are TGTGCCAGCAGCGTAGGAGGCAGGGAGGGGGAAGAGCAGTTCTTC.

This clone has only one observation. Other DNA sequences within the sample encode an identical CDR3. The chain is built from TRBV6-4 and TRBJ1-1; TRBD1 matches 9 bases. Germline V gene sequence: CDR1 MRHNA, CDR2 SNTAGT. Losses at the gene ends were 9 bases for V and 8 bases for J; bases not matched to a gene: 16. This CDR3 has 15 residues. CDR3 bases: TGTGCCAGTAACCGATCTCGGGACAGGGAGAGGGAAGCTTTCTTT. Its protein is CASNRSRDREREAFF.

In its sample, this clone was seen once. The chain joins TRBV5-1 to TRBJ2-3, with D possibly TRBD1 on 6 matching bases. Germline values: CDR1 SGHRS, CDR2 YFSETQ. V dropped 5 bases and J dropped 2 bases, with 12 bases sitting between them. The CDR3 loop spans 14 amino acids. The CDR3 protein is CASRPRGYTDTQYF. Written as DNA, the CDR3 is TGCGCCAGCAGACCCAGGGGATACACAGATACGCAGTATTTT.

The chain recombines TRBV27 with TRBJ1-2, with D tentatively TRBD1 (5 bases). The CDR3 extends over 15 amino acids. The V end lost 1 base, the J end lost 1 base, and 10 bases lay between the germline ends. Germline loops: CDR1 MNHEY, CDR2 SMNVEV (reference sequence). The CDR3 reads CASSLLRDSNYGYTF. The CDR3 DNA reads TGTGCCAGCAGTTTATTACGAGACAGTAACTATGGCTACACCTTC.